This TCR beta chain is from a study of naive and memory T cell subsets. The beta constant-region primer was an equimolar mix of two oligonucleotides covering TRBC1 and TRBC2. The ligated cDNA underwent four PCR rounds using SP2 and nested alpha and beta constant-region primers. TCRdb reprocessed the UMI-ligation and nested PCR reads with MiXCR, giving one entry per CDR3 protein. The data contain 89,000 or so distinct CDR3 sequences, under 15% of them seen just once; the ten biggest clones take up 0.9% to 0.95%. The CDR3 has 15 residues. Per the germline V gene, CDR1 is KGHSH and CDR2 is LQKENI. V shed 4 bases and J 1 base; nucleotides not matched to a gene: 5. In this sample, this clonotype turned up a few times. What it recognizes is unknown. Points from the study as a whole: In naive cells, over 85% of TCR sequences were seen only once. A clonotype means one alpha or beta sequence, not an alpha/beta pair.

This clonotype was obtained from a human donor in good health. The J gene is TRBJ2-3, the V gene TRBV18, with 7 bases fitting TRBD2. Sequencing was carried out using central memory CD4+ T cells from blood. The CDR3 coding sequence is TGTGCCAGCTCACAAGCGGGACTCCGCACAGATACGCAGTATTTT. This translates into CASSQAGLRTDTQYF.